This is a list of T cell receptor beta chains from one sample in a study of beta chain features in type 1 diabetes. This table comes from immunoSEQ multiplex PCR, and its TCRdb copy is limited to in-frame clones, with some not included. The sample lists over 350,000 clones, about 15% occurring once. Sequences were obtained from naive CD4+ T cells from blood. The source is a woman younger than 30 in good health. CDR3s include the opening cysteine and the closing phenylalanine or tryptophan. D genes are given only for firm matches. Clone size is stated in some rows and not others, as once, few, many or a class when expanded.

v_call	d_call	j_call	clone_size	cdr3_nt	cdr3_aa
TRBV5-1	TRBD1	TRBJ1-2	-	TGCGCCAGCAGCCCGAGGACAGGAGCTAACTATGGCTACACCTTC	CASSPRTGANYGYTF
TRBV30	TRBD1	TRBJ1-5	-	TGTGCCTGGGCCACAGGGGCGGGTCAGCCCCAGCATTTT	CAWATGAGQPQHF
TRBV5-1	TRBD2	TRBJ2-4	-	TGCGCCAGCAGCTTGGGTTTTAGCGGGAGGGCCGGGGCCAAAAACATTCAGTACTTC	CASSLGFSGRAGAKNIQYF
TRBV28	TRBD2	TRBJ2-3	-	TGTGCCAGCAGCCCCCTGTCCGCTAGCGGGAGTTCAGATACGCAGTATTTT	CASSPLSASGSSDTQYF
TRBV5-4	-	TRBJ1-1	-	TGTGCCAGCAGCCGGGGGGGGTTCGTGGGATCGGGAGATGAAGCTTTCTTT	CASSRGGFVGSGDEAFF
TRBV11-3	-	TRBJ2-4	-	TGTGCCAGCAGCTTAGGCGGTACCCCTGGAAACATTCAGTACTTC	CASSLGGTPGNIQYF
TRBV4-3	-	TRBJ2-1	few	TGCGCCAGCAGCCTTGACTCGAGCTCCTACAATGAGCAGTTCTTC	CASSLDSSSYNEQFF
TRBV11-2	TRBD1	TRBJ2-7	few	TGTGCCAGCAGCTTAGGGACAGGGGCCTACGAGCAGTACTTC	CASSLGTGAYEQYF
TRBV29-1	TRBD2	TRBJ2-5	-	TGCAGCGTTATGGGGGGGGTAGCTTCGGTCCAACAGACCCAGTACTTC	CSVMGGVASVQQTQYF
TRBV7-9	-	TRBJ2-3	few	TGTGCCAGCAGCACCCAGGCAGATACGCAGTATTTT	CASSTQADTQYF
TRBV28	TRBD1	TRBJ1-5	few	TGTGCCAGCGCGGCCGGGACAGGGAATCAGCCCCAGCATTTT	CASAAGTGNQPQHF
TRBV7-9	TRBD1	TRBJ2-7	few	TGTGCCAGCAGCCTGCCGGGACAGGGCCTCTACGAGCAGTACTTC	CASSLPGQGLYEQYF
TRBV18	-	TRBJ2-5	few	TGTGCCAGCTCACCTCAAACAGGGCGGGAGACCCAGTACTTC	CASSPQTGRETQYF
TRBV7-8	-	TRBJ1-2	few	TGTGCCAGCAGCTTAGAAGAGGTAGTTTATGGCTACACCTTC	CASSLEEVVYGYTF
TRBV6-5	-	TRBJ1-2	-	TGTGCCAGCAGTGCAGGGGTGTGGGGCTACACCTTC	CASSAGVWGYTF
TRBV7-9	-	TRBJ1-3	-	TGTGCCAGAAGCACGTGGGAGACGAACACCATATATTTT	CARSTWETNTIYF
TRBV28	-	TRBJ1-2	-	TGTGCCAGCAGTCCCGCAGCGAACTATGGCTACACCTTC	CASSPAANYGYTF
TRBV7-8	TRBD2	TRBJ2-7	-	TGTGCCAGCAGCCGAGGACTAGCGTTAACCTACGAGCAGTACTTC	CASSRGLALTYEQYF
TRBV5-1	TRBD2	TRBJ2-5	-	TGCGCCAGCAGAGACCTAGCGGGGCAAGAGACCCAGTACTTC	CASRDLAGQETQYF
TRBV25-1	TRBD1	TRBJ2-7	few	TGTGCCACTCAAATACCGGGACAGGGGTGGAATGAGCAGTACTTC	CATQIPGQGWNEQYF
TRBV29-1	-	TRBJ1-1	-	TGCAGCGTTGCCCCAGCGTTGGGCACTGAAGCTTTCTTT	CSVAPALGTEAFF
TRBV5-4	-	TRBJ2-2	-	TGTGCCAGCAGCCCCTGGGGCAGGGGGAACACCGGGGAGCTGTTTTTT	CASSPWGRGNTGELFF
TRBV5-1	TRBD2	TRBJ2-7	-	TGCGCCAGCAGTACTAGCGGTACCTACGAGCAGTACTTC	CASSTSGTYEQYF
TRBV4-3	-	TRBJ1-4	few	TGCGCCAGCAGCCAAGATACAGAAAAACTGTTTTTT	CASSQDTEKLFF
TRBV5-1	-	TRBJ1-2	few	TGCGCCAGCAGCTTGGACACAACTAACTATGGCTACACCTTC	CASSLDTTNYGYTF
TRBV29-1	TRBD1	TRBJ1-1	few	TGCAGCGTATGCCGGGACAGGAAAAATAGTGAAGCTTTCTTT	CSVCRDRKNSEAFF
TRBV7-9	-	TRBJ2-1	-	TGTGCCAGCAGTCTCCCCAGGGGATCCTACAATGAGCAGTTCTTC	CASSLPRGSYNEQFF
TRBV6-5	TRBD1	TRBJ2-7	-	TGTGCCAGCAGTTCCCTAGGACAGGGCGGCTACGAGCAGTACTTC	CASSSLGQGGYEQYF
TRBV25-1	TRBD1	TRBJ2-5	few	TGTGCCAGCACCTTTAGAGAAGGACAGGGGGGAGAGACCCAGTACTTC	CASTFREGQGGETQYF
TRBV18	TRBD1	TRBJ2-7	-	TGTGCCAGCTCCCTTAGGGACAGCCTGGGCTACGAGCAGTACTTC	CASSLRDSLGYEQYF
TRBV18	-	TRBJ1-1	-	TGTGCCAGCTCACATGGGGAGACTGAAGCTTTCTTT	CASSHGETEAFF
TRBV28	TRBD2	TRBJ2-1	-	TGTGCCAGCAGTTTAGGGGGGACTAGTAACTTCTTC	CASSLGGTSNFF
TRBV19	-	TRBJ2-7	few	TGTGCCAGTAGTGATACAGGTCCTCGGTACGAGCAGTACTTC	CASSDTGPRYEQYF
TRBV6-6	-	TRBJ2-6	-	TGTGCCAGCAGAAGTAACCACAGGGCTGGGGCCAACGTCCTGACTTTC	CASRSNHRAGANVLTF
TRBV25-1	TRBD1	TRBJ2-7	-	TGTGCCAGCAGTGGGGCTCGTCCGGGACAGGGAATCTACGAGCAGTACTTC	CASSGARPGQGIYEQYF